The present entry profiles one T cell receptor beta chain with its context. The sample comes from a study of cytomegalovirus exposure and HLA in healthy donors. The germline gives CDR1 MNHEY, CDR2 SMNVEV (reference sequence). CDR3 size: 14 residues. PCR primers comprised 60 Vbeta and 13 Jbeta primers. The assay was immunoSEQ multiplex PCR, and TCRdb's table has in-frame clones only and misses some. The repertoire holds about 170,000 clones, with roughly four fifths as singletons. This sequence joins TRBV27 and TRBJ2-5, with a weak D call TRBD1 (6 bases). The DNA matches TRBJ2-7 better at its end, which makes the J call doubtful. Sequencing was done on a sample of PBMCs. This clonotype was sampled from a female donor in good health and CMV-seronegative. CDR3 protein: CASRSTGDSYEQYF. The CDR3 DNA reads TGTGCCAGCAGATCGACAGGTGACTCCTACGAGCAGTACTTC.